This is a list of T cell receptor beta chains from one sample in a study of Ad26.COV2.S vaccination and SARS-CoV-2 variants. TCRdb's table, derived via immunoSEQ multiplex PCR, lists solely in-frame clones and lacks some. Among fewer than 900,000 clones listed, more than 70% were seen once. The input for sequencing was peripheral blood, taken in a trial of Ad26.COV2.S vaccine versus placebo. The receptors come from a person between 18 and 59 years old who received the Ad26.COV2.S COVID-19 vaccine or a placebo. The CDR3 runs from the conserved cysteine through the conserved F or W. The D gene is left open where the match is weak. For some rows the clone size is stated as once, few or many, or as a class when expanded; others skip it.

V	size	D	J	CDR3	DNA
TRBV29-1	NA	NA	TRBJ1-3	CSVVLGAGGNTIYF	TGCAGCGTTGTTCTGGGGGCAGGTGGAAACACCATATATTTT
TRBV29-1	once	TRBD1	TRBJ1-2	CSVEDRTGVYGYTF	TGCAGCGTTGAAGATCGGACAGGGGTCTATGGCTACACCTTC
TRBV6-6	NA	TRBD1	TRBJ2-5	CASSYSSGGSETQYF	TGTGCCAGCAGTTACTCCTCAGGGGGCAGTGAGACCCAGTACTTC
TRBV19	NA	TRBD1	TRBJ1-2	CASSPSGTANYGYTF	TGTGCCAGTAGTCCCTCCGGGACAGCTAACTATGGCTACACCTTC
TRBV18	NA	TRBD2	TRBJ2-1	CASSPRLAGGKSSYNEQFF	TGTGCCAGCTCACCACGGCTAGCGGGAGGAAAGAGCTCCTACAATGAGCAGTTCTTC
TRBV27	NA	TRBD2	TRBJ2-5	CASSLAGFQETQYF	TGTGCCAGCAGCCTAGCGGGATTTCAAGAGACCCAGTACTTC
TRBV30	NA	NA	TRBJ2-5	CAWSKGDRRYQETQYF	TGTGCCTGGAGTAAAGGAGATAGAAGATACCAAGAGACCCAGTACTTC
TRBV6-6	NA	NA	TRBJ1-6	CASSPDRNNSPLHF	TGTGCCAGCAGTCCAGACAGAAATAACTCACCCCTCCACTTT
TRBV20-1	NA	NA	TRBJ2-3	CSVSTDTQYF	TGCAGTGTGAGCACAGATACGCAGTATTTT
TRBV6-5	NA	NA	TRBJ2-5	CASSYGRGLEETQYF	TGTGCCAGCAGTTACGGCAGGGGCCTGGAAGAGACCCAGTACTTC
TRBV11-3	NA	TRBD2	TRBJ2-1	CASSLQPGLATEQFF	TGTGCCAGCAGCTTACAGCCCGGACTAGCTACTGAGCAGTTCTTC
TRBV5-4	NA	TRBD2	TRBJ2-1	CASSFGGSRNNEQFF	TGTGCCAGCAGCTTCGGCGGGAGTAGGAACAATGAGCAGTTCTTC
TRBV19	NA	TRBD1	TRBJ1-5	CASNNRGSNQPQHF	TGTGCCAGTAACAACAGGGGAAGCAATCAGCCCCAGCATTTT
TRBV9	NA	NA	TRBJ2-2	CASSVDGGSTGELFF	TGTGCCAGCAGCGTAGATGGGGGTTCCACCGGGGAGCTGTTTTTT
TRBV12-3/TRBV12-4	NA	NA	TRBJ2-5	CASTRDWETQYF	TGTGCCAGCACTAGGGACTGGGAGACCCAGTACTTC
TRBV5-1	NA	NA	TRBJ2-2	CASSLAGETGELFF	TGCGCCAGCAGCTTGGCGGGGGAGACCGGGGAGCTGTTTTTT
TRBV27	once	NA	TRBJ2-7	CASSLTGVSEQYF	TGTGCCAGCAGTTTAACCGGGGTCAGCGAGCAGTACTTC
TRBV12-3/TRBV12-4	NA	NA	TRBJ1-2	CASSLGYGYTF	TGTGCCAGCAGTTTGGGTTATGGCTACACCTTC
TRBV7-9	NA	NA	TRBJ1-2	CASSLGGGAYGYTF	TGTGCCAGCAGCTTAGGTGGCGGAGCGTATGGCTACACCTTC
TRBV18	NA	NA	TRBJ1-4	CASSPTLGDEKLFF	TGTGCCAGCTCACCTACTCTGGGGGATGAAAAACTGTTTTTT
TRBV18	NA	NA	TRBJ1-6	CASSPDLSSPLHF	TGTGCCAGCTCACCGGATCTTTCCTCACCCCTCCACTTT
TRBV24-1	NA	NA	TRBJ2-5	CATSDLGQQETQYF	TGTGCCACCAGTGACCTGGGACAACAAGAGACCCAGTACTTC
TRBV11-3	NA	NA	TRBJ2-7	CASSLDGSLHEQYF	TGTGCCAGCAGCTTAGACGGGAGCCTCCACGAGCAGTACTTC
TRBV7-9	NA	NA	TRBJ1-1	CASSLDPNTEAFF	TGTGCCAGCAGCCTTGACCCGAACACTGAAGCTTTCTTT
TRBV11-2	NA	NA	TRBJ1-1	CASSTVAGFMNTEAFF	TGTGCCAGCAGTACGGTGGCAGGGTTTATGAACACTGAAGCTTTCTTT
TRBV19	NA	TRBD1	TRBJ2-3	CASRYTGARLDTQYF	TGTGCCAGTAGATACACAGGGGCCAGACTCGATACGCAGTATTTT
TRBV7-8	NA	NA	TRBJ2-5	CASSNRDWETQYF	TGTGCCAGCAGCAACAGGGATTGGGAGACCCAGTACTTC
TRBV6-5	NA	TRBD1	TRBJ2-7	CASRPGTGTYEQYF	TGTGCCAGCAGGCCCGGGACAGGAACCTACGAGCAGTACTTC
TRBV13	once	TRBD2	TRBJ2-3	CASSLATSGRTDTQYF	TGTGCCAGCAGCTTAGCGACTAGCGGGAGGACAGATACGCAGTATTTT
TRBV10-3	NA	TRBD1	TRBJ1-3	CAIRRTGRNTIYF	TGTGCCATCCGGAGGACAGGTAGGAACACCATATATTTT
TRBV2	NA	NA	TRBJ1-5	CASSVGQPQHF	TGTGCCAGCAGTGTTGGGCAGCCCCAGCATTTT
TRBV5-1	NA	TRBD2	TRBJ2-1	CASSSGIAGGPDNEQFF	TGCGCCAGCAGCTCCGGAATAGCGGGGGGCCCAGACAATGAGCAGTTCTTC
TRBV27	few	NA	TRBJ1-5	CASSRNGNQPQHF	TGTGCCAGCAGTCGCAATGGCAATCAGCCCCAGCATTTT
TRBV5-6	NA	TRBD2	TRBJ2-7	CASSPGLAGGRGEQYF	TGTGCCAGCAGCCCGGGACTAGCGGGAGGCAGGGGCGAGCAGTACTTC
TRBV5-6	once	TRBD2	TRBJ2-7	CASSPLGLAGGEQYF	TGTGCCAGCAGCCCCTTGGGGCTAGCGGGCGGGGAGCAGTACTTC
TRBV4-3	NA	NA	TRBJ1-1	CASSQESGANTEAFF	TGCGCCAGCAGCCAGGAAAGTGGGGCGAACACTGAAGCTTTCTTT
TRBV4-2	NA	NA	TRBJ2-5	CASSQDSGGGTKTQYF	TGTGCCAGCAGCCAAGATTCCGGCGGGGGCACTAAGACCCAGTACTTC
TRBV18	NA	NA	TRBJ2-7	CASSPGTTSYEQYF	TGTGCCAGCTCACCCGGAACTACATCCTACGAGCAGTACTTC
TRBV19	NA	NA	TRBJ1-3	CASTPTGSGNTIYF	TGTGCCAGTACCCCGACCGGCTCTGGAAACACCATATATTTT
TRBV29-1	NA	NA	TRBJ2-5	CSVEATVGETQYF	TGCAGCGTTGAAGCAACGGTTGGCGAGACCCAGTACTTC
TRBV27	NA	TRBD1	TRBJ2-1	CASSSIDRARGNNEQFF	TGTGCCAGCAGTTCCATCGACAGGGCCCGAGGAAACAATGAGCAGTTCTTC
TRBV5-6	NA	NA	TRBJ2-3	CASSLGGIHTDTQYF	TGTGCCAGCAGCTTGGGCGGGATACACACAGATACGCAGTATTTT
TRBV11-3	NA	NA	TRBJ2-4	CASRGAGARNIQYF	TGTGCCAGCCGGGGGGCGGGGGCGAGAAACATTCAGTACTTC
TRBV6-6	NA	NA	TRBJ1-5	CASSPRGIQPQHF	TGTGCCAGCAGTCCGAGGGGAATTCAGCCCCAGCATTTT
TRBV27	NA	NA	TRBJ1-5	CASSLRGQPQHF	TGTGCCAGCAGTTTACGGGGTCAGCCCCAGCATTTT
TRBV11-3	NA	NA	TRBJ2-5	CASSRKRTQYF	TGTGCCAGCAGTCGTAAGAGGACCCAGTACTTC
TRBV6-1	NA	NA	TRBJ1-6	CASSEGYESPLHF	TGTGCCAGCAGTGAAGGGTACGAATCACCCCTCCACTTT
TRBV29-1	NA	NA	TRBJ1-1	CSGGGMNTEAFF	TGCAGCGGGGGGGGAATGAACACTGAAGCTTTCTTT
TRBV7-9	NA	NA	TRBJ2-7	CASSLARGSIHEQYF	TGTGCCAGCAGCTTAGCGCGGGGAAGTATCCACGAGCAGTACTTC
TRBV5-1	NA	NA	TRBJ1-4	CASSSQMGLGEKLFF	TGCGCCAGCAGCAGCCAAATGGGTCTAGGTGAAAAACTGTTTTTT
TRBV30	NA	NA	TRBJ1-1	CAWSDTGPVGAFF	TGTGCCTGGAGTGATACCGGTCCGGTCGGAGCTTTCTTT
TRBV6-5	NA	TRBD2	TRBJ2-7	CASGREALSYEQYF	TGTGCCAGCGGGCGGGAGGCATTGTCCTACGAGCAGTACTTC
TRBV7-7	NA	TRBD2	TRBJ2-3	CASSWGLAGTDTQYF	TGTGCTAGCAGCTGGGGACTAGCGGGAACAGATACGCAGTATTTT
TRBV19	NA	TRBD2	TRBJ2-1	CASSWGGRLAGLDNEQFF	TGTGCCAGTAGTTGGGGGGGCAGACTAGCGGGATTGGACAATGAGCAGTTCTTC
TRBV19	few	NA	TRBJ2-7	CASSRGLSYEQYF	TGTGCCAGTAGTAGGGGACTTTCCTACGAGCAGTACTTC
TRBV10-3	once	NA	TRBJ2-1	CAISESRGSSYNEQFF	TGTGCCATCAGTGAGTCGAGGGGGAGCTCCTACAATGAGCAGTTCTTC
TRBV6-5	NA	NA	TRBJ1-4	CASRGVGQPNEKLFF	TGTGCCAGTAGGGGCGTTGGACAGCCCAATGAAAAACTGTTTTTT